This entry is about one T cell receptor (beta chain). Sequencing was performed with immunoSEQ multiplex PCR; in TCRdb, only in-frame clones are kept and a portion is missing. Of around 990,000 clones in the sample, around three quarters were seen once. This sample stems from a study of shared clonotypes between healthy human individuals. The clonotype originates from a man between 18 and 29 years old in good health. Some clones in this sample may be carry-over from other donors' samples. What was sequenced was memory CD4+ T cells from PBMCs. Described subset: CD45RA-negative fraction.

The CDR3 DNA is TGTGCCAGCAGCTTCCCCCGGGCCGCCGAGCAGTACTTC. Amino acid sequence: CASSFPRAAEQYF. The chain employs TRBV11-2 and TRBJ2-5; no firm D call. The end of the DNA fits TRBJ2-7 better, so the J call may be wrong. This CDR3 has 13 residues. Germline V gives CDR1 SGHAT, CDR2 FQNNGV.